These T cell receptor beta chains were read from a single sample in a study. One entry per CDR3 protein, called by TCRdb with MiXCR from the 5' RACE reads. The sample yields more than 4,500 distinct CDR3 sequences, roughly three fifths seen once. Sample: naive CD4+ T cells sorted from blood. Receptors were obtained from a female donor with breast cancer. The CDR3 runs from the conserved cysteine through the conserved F or W. D genes are given only for firm matches. Where a row states a size, it is once, few, many or the class of an expanded clone; other rows omit it.

V: TRBV12-3/TRBV12-4
D: TRBD2
J: TRBJ2-1
size: -
CDR3: CASIPSGRSEQFF
DNA: TGTGCCAGCATCCCTAGCGGGAGAAGTGAGCAGTTCTTC

V: TRBV5-1
D: -
J: TRBJ2-3
size: -
CDR3: CASSVRDTQYF
DNA: TGCGCCAGCAGCGTCCGAGATACGCAGTATTTT

V: TRBV4-2
D: -
J: TRBJ2-3
size: -
CDR3: CASSQGREPTDTQYF
DNA: TGTGCCAGCAGCCAAGGCAGGGAGCCCACAGATACGCAGTATTTT

V: TRBV7-3
D: -
J: TRBJ2-5
size: -
CDR3: CASSLGGRQETQYF
DNA: TGTGCCAGCAGCTTAGGGGGCCGGCAAGAGACCCAGTACTTC

V: TRBV7-9
D: TRBD1
J: TRBJ1-5
size: -
CDR3: CDSSPTGSNQPQHF
DNA: TGTGACAGCAGCCCGACAGGGTCCAATCAGCCCCAGCATTTT

V: TRBV10-3
D: -
J: TRBJ2-7
size: -
CDR3: CAISESTRYSYEQYF
DNA: TGTGCCATCAGTGAGTCTACCCGCTACTCCTACGAGCAGTACTTC

V: TRBV6-2/TRBV6-3
D: -
J: TRBJ2-1
size: -
CDR3: CASKRDWYDNEQFF
DNA: TGTGCCAGCAAAAGGGACTGGTACGACAATGAGCAGTTCTTC

V: TRBV11-2
D: TRBD2
J: TRBJ2-1
size: -
CDR3: CASSLVGGSGTRGEQFF
DNA: TGTGCCAGCAGCTTAGTCGGCGGGAGTGGAACACGTGGTGAGCAGTTCTTC

V: TRBV6-2/TRBV6-3
D: -
J: TRBJ2-1
size: -
CDR3: CASSGPYNEQFF
DNA: TGTGCCAGCAGCGGACCATACAATGAGCAGTTCTTC

V: TRBV5-1
D: -
J: TRBJ1-1
size: -
CDR3: CASSLTQEPYTEAFF
DNA: TGCGCCAGCAGCTTGACCCAGGAACCCTACACTGAAGCTTTCTTT

V: TRBV20-1
D: -
J: TRBJ1-3
size: -
CDR3: CSALDSSGNTIYF
DNA: TGCAGCGCATTGGACAGCTCTGGAAACACCATATATTTT

V: TRBV5-1
D: -
J: TRBJ2-6
size: -
CDR3: CASSSGHSGANVLTF
DNA: TGCGCCAGCAGCTCAGGGCACTCTGGGGCCAACGTCCTGACTTTC

V: TRBV20-1
D: TRBD2
J: TRBJ2-1
size: -
CDR3: CSATGLAELGEQFF
DNA: TGCAGTGCCACGGGGCTAGCGGAGCTGGGTGAGCAGTTCTTC

V: TRBV7-2
D: -
J: TRBJ2-5
size: few
CDR3: CASSRGLADPSGYF
DNA: TGTGCCAGCAGCCGGGGACTCGCGGACCCCTCGGGGTACTTC

V: TRBV20-1
D: -
J: TRBJ2-1
size: -
CDR3: CSASGPGPLYNEQFF
DNA: TGCAGTGCTAGTGGCCCGGGACCCCTATACAATGAGCAGTTCTTC

V: TRBV20-1
D: -
J: TRBJ1-5
size: few
CDR3: CSARLGDSNQPQHF
DNA: TGCAGTGCTAGATTGGGAGACAGCAATCAGCCCCAGCATTTT

V: TRBV6-1
D: -
J: TRBJ1-5
size: -
CDR3: CASSGVLGAGQPQHF
DNA: TGTGCCAGCAGTGGAGTACTAGGGGCAGGTCAGCCCCAGCATTTT

V: TRBV4-3
D: -
J: TRBJ1-2
size: -
CDR3: CASSQDPGVANYGYTF
DNA: TGCGCCAGCAGCCAAGATCCTGGAGTAGCTAACTATGGCTACACCTTC

V: TRBV12-3/TRBV12-4
D: -
J: TRBJ2-2
size: once
CDR3: CASSSLTGELFF
DNA: TGTGCCAGCAGTAGTTTGACCGGGGAGCTGTTTTTT

V: TRBV6-5
D: -
J: TRBJ2-1
size: -
CDR3: CATKGRRGDEQFF
DNA: TGTGCCACCAAGGGGCGGAGAGGAGATGAGCAGTTCTTC

V: TRBV30
D: -
J: TRBJ1-5
size: -
CDR3: CAWSVSSNNQPQHF
DNA: TGTGCCTGGAGTGTCTCCTCGAACAATCAGCCCCAGCATTTT

V: TRBV7-6
D: -
J: TRBJ2-1
size: -
CDR3: CASSRSPGHEQFF
DNA: TGTGCCAGCAGCCGAAGCCCCGGTCATGAGCAGTTCTTC

V: TRBV29-1
D: -
J: TRBJ1-1
size: few
CDR3: CSANFGVLPLAFF
DNA: TGCAGCGCAAACTTCGGGGTCCTACCTTTGGCTTTCTTT

V: TRBV7-8
D: TRBD2
J: TRBJ2-1
size: -
CDR3: CASSLDSLGLAGGSGQFF
DNA: TGTGCCAGCAGCTTAGATTCCCTAGGACTAGCGGGAGGGTCCGGGCAGTTCTTC

V: TRBV18
D: -
J: TRBJ1-1
size: -
CDR3: CASSRDRMNTEAFF
DNA: TGTGCCAGCTCACGCGACAGAATGAACACTGAAGCTTTCTTT

V: TRBV10-2
D: -
J: TRBJ1-4
size: -
CDR3: CVSSDDEKLFF
DNA: TGCGTCAGCAGTGATGATGAAAAACTGTTTTTT

V: TRBV20-1
D: -
J: TRBJ2-1
size: -
CDR3: CSARYRKRLSSYNEQFF
DNA: TGCAGTGCTAGATACCGCAAAAGACTTAGCTCCTACAATGAGCAGTTCTTC

V: TRBV20-1
D: TRBD2
J: TRBJ2-7
size: -
CDR3: CSARSPSLSGSSEQYF
DNA: TGCAGTGCTAGATCACCCAGCCTTAGCGGGAGTTCGGAGCAGTACTTC

V: TRBV3-1
D: TRBD2
J: TRBJ2-3
size: -
CDR3: CASSARLAGSTDTQYF
DNA: TGTGCCAGCAGCGCCCGACTAGCGGGGAGCACAGATACGCAGTATTTT

V: TRBV20-1
D: -
J: TRBJ2-3
size: -
CDR3: CSARERQGGPTATQYF
DNA: TGCAGTGCTAGAGAGCGACAGGGAGGACCTACGGCTACGCAGTATTTT

V: TRBV20-1
D: -
J: TRBJ1-1
size: -
CDR3: CSASLGHTEAFF
DNA: TGCAGTGCTAGTTTGGGGCACACTGAAGCTTTCTTT

V: TRBV20-1
D: TRBD2
J: TRBJ2-1
size: -
CDR3: CSARDRTSNEQFF
DNA: TGCAGTGCTAGAGATCGGACTAGCAATGAGCAGTTCTTC

V: TRBV19
D: -
J: TRBJ1-4
size: once
CDR3: CASSTLQDEKLFF
DNA: TGTGCCAGTAGTACTTTACAGGATGAAAAACTGTTTTTT

V: TRBV10-3
D: -
J: TRBJ1-5
size: -
CDR3: CAIRDGTPNQPQHF
DNA: TGTGCCATCAGGGACGGGACGCCGAATCAGCCCCAGCATTTT

V: TRBV20-1
D: -
J: TRBJ1-1
size: few
CDR3: CRGAGGDTEAFF
DNA: TGCAGGGGGGCCGGTGGGGACACTGAAGCTTTCTTT

V: TRBV15
D: -
J: TRBJ2-7
size: once
CDR3: CATSHSGGRQYF
DNA: TGTGCCACCAGCCACAGTGGGGGACGACAGTACTTT